These 12 T cell receptor beta chains originate from one sample sequenced in a study of blood T cell repertoires in COVID-19. Clones were read by immunoSEQ multiplex PCR, and TCRdb kept only the in-frame ones, dropping some. The table lists fewer than 300,000 clones, 90% of them singletons, with around 1.1% in the top ten. Sequences were obtained from PBMCs or T cells enriched from blood (not recorded which). The origin of the receptors is a woman in her twenties or thirties who had recovered from COVID-19.

The V call is TRBV7-8, the J call TRBJ2-7, with D tentatively TRBD1 (5 bases). V lost 5 bases and J lost 3, with 11 bases in between. Per germline, CDR1 SGHVS and CDR2 FQNEAQ. This CDR3 is built from 13 residues. In DNA, the CDR3 is TGTGCCAGCAGCAAGGGGTTTTTCTACGAGCAGTACTTC. This sequence encodes CASSKGFFYEQYF.

This chain links TRBV6-6 with TRBJ2-1; the match to TRBD2 covers 13 bases. V lost 8 bases, J lost 6 bases, and 10 bases stayed unmatched. The germline CDR1 and CDR2 sequences are MNHNY and SVGAGI (reference sequence). This CDR3 comprises 16 residues. CDR3: CASRGTSGRAFNEQFF. The CDR3 region has the DNA TGTGCCAGCCGGGGTACTAGCGGGAGGGCCTTCAATGAGCAGTTCTTC.

The V call is TRBV6-1, the J call TRBJ2-7; D is unresolved. The CDR3 runs 13 residues. Looked up from germline, CDR1 is MNHNS and CDR2 is SASEGT. Trimming removed 3 bases from V and 7 bases from J, with 13 bases in between. For the CDR3, the DNA is TGTGCCAGCAGTGATTTCAGGCTTGGGGAGCAGTACTTC. Its translation is CASSDFRLGEQYF.

Remarks on this clone: Other DNA sequences in the same sample also yield this CDR3. This sequence joins TRBV5-1 and TRBJ1-4; D is undetermined. This CDR3 is built from 14 residues. Germline V gene sequence: CDR1 SGHRS, CDR2 YFSETQ. V shed 0 bases and J shed 2 bases, with 5 bases lying between them. CDR3 protein: CASSLDTTNEKLFF. The CDR3 nucleotides read TGCGCCAGCAGCTTGGACACGACTAATGAAAAACTGTTTTTT.

V is TRBV6-6 and J is TRBJ1-1; 7 bases line up with TRBD1. With 5 bases clipped from V and 0 bases from J, the junction kept 12 bases outside the gene matches. The CDR3 sequence is 17 residues long. CDR1 and CDR2 (germline): MNHNY, SVGAGI (reference sequence). For the CDR3, the DNA is TGTGCCAGCAGTCGCACCTCCTCGGGACAGCTGAACACTGAAGCTTTCTTT. It translates to CASSRTSSGQLNTEAFF.

Here the CDR3 DNA reads TGTGCCAGCAGTTTGGGACAGGGTTTCACTGAAGCTTTCTTT. This sequence encodes CASSLGQGFTEAFF. The J gene is TRBJ1-1, the V gene TRBV27; 9 positions agree with TRBD1. The CDR3 has 14 amino acids. The V and J ends lost 3 bases and 4 bases, in that order; junction bases with no gene match: 3. Per the germline V gene, CDR1 is MNHEY and CDR2 is SMNVEV (reference sequence).

The chain recombines TRBV7-2 with TRBJ2-3; 10 bases agree with TRBD2. J gave up 0 bases and V 2 bases, and 2 bases lay outside the gene matches. The CDR3 is made up of 16 amino acids. Germline V gives CDR1 SGHTA, CDR2 FQGNSA. The CDR3 sequence is CASSLTSGTSTDTQYF. The CDR3 DNA reads TGTGCCAGCAGCTTAACTAGCGGGACTAGCACAGATACGCAGTATTTT.

The J gene is TRBJ1-1, the V gene TRBV6-2 or TRBV6-3; D not resolved. The CDR3 has 13 residues. V gave up 6 bases and J gave up 1 base, with 9 bases separating them. Germline V gene lookup returns CDR1 MNHEY and CDR2 SVGEGT. DNA of the CDR3: TGTGCCAGCAGCCACTCCCGGAACACTGAAGCTTTCTTT. Protein sequence: CASSHSRNTEAFF.

This chain uses TRBV6-5 with TRBJ1-5, with 9 bases fitting TRBD1. CDR3 size: 15 residues. The germline CDR1 and CDR2 sequences are MNHEY and SVGAGI. The ends lost 6 bases at V and 7 bases at J; junction bases unmatched: 10. CDR3 region: CASSLSGTGRQPQHF. In DNA, the CDR3 is TGTGCCAGCAGCCTATCCGGGACAGGGCGCCAGCCCCAGCATTTT.

The CDR3 region has the DNA TGTGCCAGCAGTTTAATCCCTGGGACAGGGGTCCAATACAATGAGCAGTTCTTC. Translating it yields CASSLIPGTGVQYNEQFF. The chain is built from TRBV27 and TRBJ2-1; 10 bases agree with TRBD1. Germline V gene data show CDR1 as MNHEY and CDR2 as SMNVEV (reference sequence). The CDR3 is made up of 18 amino acids. Losses at the gene ends were 2 bases for V and 4 bases for J; bases not matched to a gene: 11.

J is TRBJ1-6 and V is TRBV5-1; 8 positions match TRBD1. With V trimmed by 4 bases and J by 7 bases, 4 bases remained unmatched. Germline V CDR1 and CDR2: SGHRS, YFSETQ. The CDR3 covers 14 residues. The CDR3 region has the DNA TGCGCCAGCAGCGCGGGACAGGCAAATTCACCCCTCCACTTT. It encodes CASSAGQANSPLHF.

The chain has TRBV7-2 and TRBJ1-1, with no clear D. This CDR3 comprises 18 residues. Germline V gene lookup returns CDR1 SGHTA and CDR2 FQGNSA. Trimming removed 4 bases at V and 0 bases at J, with 21 bases between. CDR3 in amino acids: CASSWQAPGIGMNTEAFF. CDR3 in DNA: TGTGCCAGCAGCTGGCAGGCCCCAGGCATTGGAATGAACACTGAAGCTTTCTTT.